The clone carrying this T cell receptor (beta chain) was detected only a few times. The germline V gene has CDR1 MDHEN and CDR2 SYDVKM. The CDR3 length is 16 residues. The V end was cut by 2 bases, the J end by 5 bases, with 18 bases between. The sample originates from a study of regulatory T cells in long-lasting Graves disease. Time point described: persistent/refractory GD, antithyroid drugs over 5 years with positive TRAb. With RNA extracted from PBMCs as input, the TCR library was made. Both iRepertoire HTBI primers and Arm-PCR of CDR3 regions were used to build the TCR beta libraries. MiXCR, run by TCRdb on the multiplex PCR reads, gives a single entry per CDR3 protein. Among more than 650,000 distinct CDR3 sequences, 25% to 35% were seen once, and the ten largest hold around 42%.

This clonotype originated in a female donor with Graves disease. The sequencing here drew on peripheral blood mononuclear cells (PBMCs), taken when the disease was refractory, from a patient treated with antithyroid drugs. V and J are TRBV28 and TRBJ1-1, with a tentative D call TRBD1 (6 bases). The CDR3 DNA sequence: TGTGCCAGCAGTTTACTAAGAAATAGGGGGGGTACTGAAGCTTTCTTT. This encodes CASSLLRNRGGTEAFF.